The 16 T cell receptor beta chains below come from one sample, sequenced in a study of PD-1 blockade in classical Hodgkin lymphoma. With no exception, relapse followed autologous stem cell transplantation in all patients, and brentuximab vedotin exposure varied. Assay: immunoSEQ multiplex PCR; the TCRdb copy retains only in-frame clones and omits some. The repertoire includes fewer than 20,000 clones, less than 85% of them detected once, and 6.3% sits in the top ten. Material: peripheral blood mononuclear cells (PBMCs), obtained at baseline. The receptors shown here come from a human donor with classical Hodgkin lymphoma.

The rearrangement uses TRBV11-3 and TRBJ2-5; 7 bases are a match to TRBD1. V was pared by 6 bases and J by 7 bases, with 8 bases of the junction left unmatched. This CDR3 has 13 amino acids. Per the germline V gene, CDR1 is SGHNT and CDR2 is YENEEA. CDR3 nucleotide sequence: TGTGCCAGCAGGGGAGTAGGGGGCGCGACCCAGTACTTC. It translates to CASRGVGGATQYF.

In this sample, this clone is medium-sized. This rearrangement joins TRBV5-1 to TRBJ2-7; D possibly corresponds to TRBD1 (5 bases). Between the trimmed V and J ends, which lost 4 bases and 0 bases, there was a span of 14 bases. The CDR3 is 15 amino acids. Germline-derived CDR1 and CDR2 are SGHRS and YFSETQ. The CDR3 loop reads CASSLAGSSSYEQYF. CDR3 nucleotide sequence: TGCGCCAGCAGCCTTGCAGGGTCGAGCTCCTACGAGCAGTACTTC.

The rearrangement joins TRBV7-9 to TRBJ2-2; D is ambiguous. The CDR3 extends over 12 amino acids. The V gene lost 2 bases and the J gene lost 6 bases, with 4 bases spanning the gap. Germline CDR1 SEHNR, CDR2 FQNEAQ (reference sequence). CDR3 DNA sequence: TGTGCCAGCAGCTTATTGCCCGGGGAGCTGTTTTTT. Translation: CASSLLPGELFF.

CDR3 amino acids: CASSLVSRGLASEQYF. The CDR3 DNA is TGTGCCAGCAGCTTAGTAAGTCGAGGGCTAGCTTCCGAGCAGTACTTC. This sequence joins TRBV11-2 and TRBJ2-7; perhaps TRBD2 as D (5 bases). CDR3 length: 16 amino acids. Germline V gives CDR1 SGHAT, CDR2 FQNNGV. V lost 1 base, J lost 6 bases, and 19 bases lay in between.

The gene calls are TRBV11-2 and TRBJ2-5, with 9 bases lining up with TRBD2. The CDR3 consists of 16 residues. Germline CDR1 SGHAT, CDR2 FQNNGV. V lost 2 bases and J lost 5; bases outside the gene matches: 9. CDR3 region: CASSLQGSGGFETQYF. CDR3 nucleotides: TGTGCCAGCAGCTTACAGGGTAGCGGGGGTTTTGAGACCCAGTACTTC.

The chain couples TRBV9 to TRBJ2-1, with D perhaps matching TRBD2 (6 bases). Germline assignment: CDR1 SGDLS and CDR2 YYNGEE. The CDR3 consists of 17 residues. Trimming took 1 base from V and 2 from J, leaving 16 bases between them. The DNA for the CDR3 is TGTGCCAGCAGCGTAAATCGGGCGGGGTCAGCCTACAATGAGCAGTTCTTC. Translation: CASSVNRAGSAYNEQFF.

This rearrangement joins TRBV19 to TRBJ1-1, with D unresolved. CDR1 LNHDA and CDR2 SQIVND come from the germline V gene (reference sequence). This CDR3 has 14 amino acids. V lost 0 bases to trimming and J lost 3 bases, with 8 bases between them. The CDR3 loop reads CASSIDRTDTEAFF. The CDR3 bases are TGTGCCAGTAGTATAGATCGTACAGACACTGAAGCTTTCTTT.

The J gene is TRBJ1-2, the V gene TRBV2, with 7 bases lining up with TRBD1. Per germline, CDR1 SNHLY and CDR2 FYNNEI. The V segment lost 7 bases and the J segment 3 bases; nucleotides outside the gene matches: 8. The CDR3 has 14 amino acids. The CDR3 nucleotides read TGTGCCAGCAATGGGTACAGGGGCGACTATGGCTACACCTTC. This gives the protein CASNGYRGDYGYTF. The full variable domain, with the rest looked up from reference TRBV2 and TRBJ1-2, is EPEVTQTPSHQVTQMGQEVILRCVPISNHLYFYWYRQILGQKVEFLVSFYNNEISEKSEIFDDQFSVERPDGSNFTLKIRSTKLEDSAMYFCASNGYRGDYGYTFGSGTRLTVV.

J is TRBJ1-5 and V is TRBV19; the match to TRBD1 covers 7 bases. Germline lookup yields CDR1 LNHDA and CDR2 SQIVND (reference sequence). Trimming removed 5 bases from V and 1 base from J; junction bases left unmatched: 2. The CDR3 extends over 14 amino acids. CDR3 residues: CASSLGQSNQPQHF. CDR3 bases: TGTGCCAGTAGTTTGGGACAGAGCAATCAGCCCCAGCATTTT.

The chain is built from TRBV7-9 and TRBJ1-1; a possible D gene is TRBD1 (5 bases). Germline CDR1 reads SEHNR; CDR2 reads FQNEAQ (reference sequence). V was trimmed by 6 bases and J by 6 bases, leaving 11 bases between them. The CDR3 is 12 residues long. CDR3 sequence: CASRSRDPEAFF. The CDR3 bases are TGTGCCAGCAGGTCCCGGGACCCTGAAGCTTTCTTT. Combining the CDR3 with reference TRBV7-9 and TRBJ1-1 gives the whole variable domain DTGVSQNPRHKITKRGQNVTFRCDPISEHNRLYWYRQTLGQGPEFLTYFQNEAQLEKSRLLSDRFSAERPKGSFSTLEIQRTEQGDSAMYLCASRSRDPEAFFGQGTRLTVV.

The chain couples TRBV29-1 to TRBJ1-2, with a tentative D call TRBD1 (5 bases). The CDR3 consists of 12 residues. Germline loops: CDR1 SQVTM, CDR2 ANQGSEA. Trimming took 6 bases from V and 4 from J, leaving 12 bases between them. The CDR3: CSVTSGTYGYTF. The CDR3 DNA reads as TGCAGCGTGACCTCAGGGACCTATGGCTACACCTTC.

CDR3 loop: CASSFGSARASYNEQFF. The CDR3 DNA reads TGTGCCAGCAGCTTTGGTAGCGCCAGAGCTTCCTACAATGAGCAGTTCTTC. The rearrangement links TRBV7-2 to TRBJ2-1, with a possible D match to TRBD2 (5 bases). Trimming shortened V by 3 bases and J by 1 base, and 16 bases separated the two germline ends. Germline V lookup: CDR1 SGHTA, CDR2 FQGNSA. The length of the CDR3 is 17 residues.

The genes are TRBV19 and TRBJ1-3, with D tentatively TRBD1 (5 bases). Trimming shortened V by 6 bases and J by 0 bases, and 9 bases separated the two germline ends. The CDR3 sequence is 14 residues long. CDR1 and CDR2 (germline): LNHDA, SQIVND (reference sequence). The CDR3 sequence is CASSQQDSGNTIYF. As DNA, the CDR3 is TGTGCCAGTAGCCAACAGGACTCTGGAAACACCATATATTTT. The full variable domain, completed using reference TRBV19 and TRBJ1-3, is DGGITQSPKYLFRKEGQNVTLSCEQNLNHDAMYWYRQDPGQGLRLIYYSQIVNDFQKGDIAEGYSVSREKKESFPLTVTSAQKNPTAFYLCASSQQDSGNTIYFGEGSWLTVV.

The DNA of the CDR3 is TGTGCCAGCAGCCCTCCCGTTGAGACCCAGTACTTC. Translated: CASSPPVETQYF. V is TRBV7-8 and J is TRBJ2-5; unclear D gene. V was clipped by 5 bases and J by 5 bases, with 9 bases between them. This CDR3 has 12 amino acids. CDR1 and CDR2 from the germline V gene are SGHVS and FQNEAQ. The complete variable domain, with remaining parts taken from reference TRBV7-8 and TRBJ2-5, reads GAGVSQSPRYKVAKRGQDVALRCDPISGHVSLFWYQQALGQGPEFLTYFQNEAQLDKSGLPSDRFFAERPEGSVSTLKIQRTQQEDSAVYLCASSPPVETQYFGPGTRLLVL.

The chain is built from TRBV7-2 and TRBJ2-5; 9 bases fit TRBD2. The V segment lost 3 bases and the J segment 5 bases; nucleotides outside the gene matches: 7. This CDR3 has 15 residues. The germline V gene encodes CDR1 SGHTA and CDR2 FQGNSA. In DNA form, the CDR3 reads TGTGCCAGCAGCTTTACGGCGGGGGGGCGGGAGACCCAGTACTTC. Translating gives CASSFTAGGRETQYF.

V is TRBV4-2 and J is TRBJ2-3; 8 positions match TRBD2. V gave up 4 bases and J gave up 2 bases; unmatched junction bases: 8. The length of the CDR3 is 16 residues. Germline loops: CDR1 LGHNA, CDR2 YNFKEQ. DNA for the CDR3: TGTGCCAGCAGCCTACGAGAGCGGGGGCCCACAGATACGCAGTATTTT. This translates into CASSLRERGPTDTQYF.